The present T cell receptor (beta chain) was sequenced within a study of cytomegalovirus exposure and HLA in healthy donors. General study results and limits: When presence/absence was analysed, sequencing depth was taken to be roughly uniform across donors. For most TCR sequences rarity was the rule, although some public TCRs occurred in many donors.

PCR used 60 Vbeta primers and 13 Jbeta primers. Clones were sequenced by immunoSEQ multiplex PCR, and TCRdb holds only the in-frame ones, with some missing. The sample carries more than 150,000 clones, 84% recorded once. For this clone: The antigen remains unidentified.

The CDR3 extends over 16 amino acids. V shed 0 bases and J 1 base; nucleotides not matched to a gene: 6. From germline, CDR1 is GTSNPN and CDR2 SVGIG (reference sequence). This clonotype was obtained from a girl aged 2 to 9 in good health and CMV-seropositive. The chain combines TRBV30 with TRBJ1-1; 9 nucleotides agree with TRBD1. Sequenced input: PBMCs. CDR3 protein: CAWSVRRTGANTEAFF. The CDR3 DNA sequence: TGTGCCTGGAGTGTACGGCGGACAGGGGCGAACACTGAAGCTTTCTTT.